The source of this T cell receptor (beta chain) is a study of blood T cells in healthy people across ages. Broader study findings: Not knowing donor CMV status may have confounded expanded clonotype changes. Naive CD4+ cell counts and diversity both ran higher in long-lived than in aged donors.

This CDR3 comprises 14 residues. The ends were cut back, 5 bases at V and 5 bases at J, with 13 bases in the middle. CDR1 is MDHEN, CDR2 SYDVKM, per germline. Next came a second PCR, run for about 6 to 12 cycles, which used a sample-barcoded 5' primer along with a J-beta primer mix. TCRdb reprocessed the 5' RACE reads via MiXCR and lists one record per CDR3 protein. This sample has some 1,800,000 distinct CDR3 sequences, with 35% to 50% found just once. Details on this clonotype: The target antigen is unknown.

This chain joins TRBV28 and TRBJ2-1; tentative D call: TRBD1 (6 bases). The sample taken for sequencing was blood. The TCR sequence derives from a human donor in good health. This chain's CDR3 is CASSGRTAHNEQFF. The CDR3 coding sequence is TGTGCCAGCAGTGGACGGACAGCTCACAATGAGCAGTTCTTC.